Shown below are 25 T cell receptor beta chains from a single sample sequenced in a study of T cell responses to AZD1222 COVID-19 vaccine. Repertoires were generated with immunoSEQ multiplex PCR, while TCRdb's copy carries only in-frame clones and drops some. The top ten clones hold 4% to 4.5% of a sample with about 180,000 clones, around 89% of them seen once. The material sequenced was peripheral blood, taken 28 days after the second dose of the MenACWY control vaccine. Receptor source: an adult who received the MenACWY meningococcal vaccine as a control.

The chain joins TRBV4-1 to TRBJ2-1, with TRBD2 matching over 9 bases. The germline gives CDR1 MGHRA, CDR2 YSYEKL. V was clipped by 2 bases and J by 1 base; unmatched bases: 6. This CDR3 contains 17 residues. The CDR3 here is CASSQSGAGGSYNEQFF. The CDR3 coding sequence is TGCGCCAGCAGCCAATCCGGTGCGGGAGGGTCCTACAATGAGCAGTTCTTC.

Here the CDR3 reads CASSLSGDTEAFF. The CDR3 DNA reads TGTGCCAGCAGCCTCTCCGGGGACACTGAAGCTTTCTTT. The V and J genes are TRBV3-1 (or the pseudogene TRBV3-2) and TRBJ1-1; D is unresolved. V lost 4 bases and J 3 bases, leaving 9 bases between the germline ends. The germline gives CDR1 LGHDT, CDR2 YNNKEL (reference sequence). This CDR3 has 13 residues.

This chain uses TRBV28 with TRBJ2-7; 11 bases align to TRBD2. V lost 3 bases, J lost 5 bases, and 6 bases stayed unmatched. This CDR3 is 15 amino acids long. Germline-derived CDR1 and CDR2 are MDHEN and SYDVKM. In DNA form, the CDR3 reads TGTGCCAGCAGTTTCCCTACTAGCGGGAGCGACGAGCAGTACTTC. It codes for CASSFPTSGSDEQYF.

The V call is TRBV24-1, the J call TRBJ2-7; 10 bases match TRBD1. This CDR3 contains 17 residues. Germline trimming cut 3 bases from V and 5 bases from J; bases unmatched to any gene: 12. In germline, CDR1 is KGHDR, CDR2 SFDVKD. The DNA for the CDR3 is TGTGCCACCAGTGATCCGTCCCGGGACAGGGGAAACGACGAGCAGTACTTC. Translating it yields CATSDPSRDRGNDEQYF.

This clone was seen only a few times. The chain carries TRBV2 and TRBJ2-1; TRBD1 or TRBD2 may be the D gene (5 bases each). Germline CDR1 is SNHLY and CDR2 is FYNNEI. CDR3 length: 14 residues. The V gene lost 3 bases and the J gene lost 6 bases, with 12 bases spanning the gap. For the CDR3, the DNA is TGTGCCAGCAGTGAGCAGGGACCTTTCAATGAGCAGTTCTTC. It codes for CASSEQGPFNEQFF.

The J gene is TRBJ1-4, the V gene TRBV28; D is perhaps TRBD1 (5 bases). This CDR3 region has 14 residues. V was pared by 4 bases and J by 4 bases, with 10 bases between. From germline, CDR1 is MDHEN and CDR2 SYDVKM. The DNA for the CDR3 is TGTGCCAGCAGTTCCCCCGGGGGTAATGAAAAACTGTTTTTT. Protein sequence: CASSSPGGNEKLFF.

The CDR3 region has the DNA TGTGCCAGCAGTTTGCTCCGGGACACTGAAGCTTTCTTT. Amino acid sequence: CASSLLRDTEAFF. The J gene is TRBJ1-1, the V gene TRBV12-3 or TRBV12-4; no firm D call. CDR3 length: 13 residues. V lost 3 bases and J 3 bases, leaving 8 bases between the germline ends.

This chain uses TRBV20-1 with TRBJ2-7, with 9 positions matching TRBD2. V lost 3 bases and J lost 4; bases outside the gene matches: 10. CDR3 length: 15 residues. From germline, CDR1 is DFQATT and CDR2 SNEGSKA (reference sequence). The CDR3 here is CSASPSASGDYEQYF. CDR3 bases: TGCAGTGCTAGTCCTTCGGCTAGCGGGGATTACGAGCAGTACTTC.

In its sample, this clone was seen once. This sequence joins TRBV6-2 or TRBV6-3 and TRBJ2-7; 10 bases match TRBD1. The CDR3 is made up of 16 amino acids. Germline V lookup: CDR1 MNHEY, CDR2 SVGEGT. J lost 7 bases, V lost 5 bases, and 14 bases had no gene match. CDR3 region: CASSRFPGTGVWEQYF. In DNA form, the CDR3 reads TGTGCCAGCAGTCGATTTCCCGGGACAGGGGTTTGGGAGCAGTACTTC.

J is TRBJ1-5 and V is TRBV7-8; D is ambiguous. Germline V gene data show CDR1 as SGHVS and CDR2 as FQNEAQ. This CDR3 has 14 amino acids. V was clipped by 0 bases and J by 4 bases, with 7 bases between them. The CDR3 here is CASSLAAGNQPQHF. The CDR3 nucleotides are TGTGCCAGCAGCTTAGCCGCCGGGAATCAGCCCCAGCATTTT.

The rearrangement links TRBV20-1 to TRBJ1-2; D is unclear. CDR1 and CDR2 from the germline V gene are DFQATT and SNEGSKA (reference sequence). There are 13 residues in the CDR3. Deletions cut 3 bases from V and 8 bases from J, with 16 bases between. In DNA, the CDR3 is TGCAGTGCTAGTACGGGTTGGGAAAACGGCTACACCTTC. Translating it yields CSASTGWENGYTF.

The chain uses TRBV19 and TRBJ1-6; TRBD1 aligns across 9 bases. Germline assignment: CDR1 LNHDA and CDR2 SQIVND (reference sequence). V was pared by 6 bases and J by 9 bases, with 9 bases of the junction left unmatched. The length of the CDR3 is 15 residues. The CDR3 DNA sequence: TGTGCCAGTAGGACCTCCGGGACAGGGAGTTCACCCCTCCACTTT. Protein: CASRTSGTGSSPLHF.

V usage is TRBV6-5 and J usage is TRBJ1-1, with 9 bases identical to TRBD1. V trimming: 6 bases; J trimming: 6 bases; junction bases outside the gene matches: 5. Germline lookup yields CDR1 MNHEY and CDR2 SVGAGI. The CDR3 is made up of 13 amino acids. The CDR3 coding sequence is TGTGCCAGCAGCACAGGGGGCGCCGCTGAAGCTTTCTTT. Translating gives CASSTGGAAEAFF.

V usage is TRBV28 and J usage is TRBJ1-2; D might be TRBD1 (5 bases). The CDR3 has 12 amino acids. Trimming pared 5 bases from V and 8 bases from J, leaving 12 bases between. CDR1 is MDHEN, CDR2 SYDVKM, per germline. In DNA form, the CDR3 reads TGTGCCAGCAGTGACCGTAACAGGGGCTACACCTTC. Translated: CASSDRNRGYTF.

This clone was counted once. V and J are TRBV10-1 and TRBJ2-1; possible D gene TRBD1, 6 bases. With 6 bases removed from V and 4 bases from J, the gap between germline ends came to 10 bases. CDR1 is WNHNN, CDR2 SYGVQD, per germline (reference sequence). The CDR3 covers 13 residues. The CDR3 coding sequence is TGCGCCAGCAGCCGGACAGCTTACAATGAGCAGTTCTTC. Residues: CASSRTAYNEQFF.

This chain links TRBV15 with TRBJ1-1; no clear D gene. CDR3 size: 12 residues. Trimming removed 0 bases at V and 9 bases at J, with 8 bases between. The germline V gene has CDR1 LNHNV and CDR2 YYDKDF (reference sequence). The CDR3 DNA is TGTGCCACCAGCAGAGATTGGAATAAAGCTTTCTTT. As protein: CATSRDWNKAFF.

V gene TRBV5-4 combines with J gene TRBJ2-1; D perhaps matches TRBD2 (6 bases). V lost 0 bases, J lost 8 bases, and 21 bases lay in between. CDR1 is SGHNT and CDR2 is YYREEE in the germline V gene (reference sequence). This CDR3 has 17 residues. The CDR3 nucleotides are TGTGCCAGCAGCTTGGCCAAATGGAGCGGGCGCTGGGATGAGCAGTTCTTC. This gives the protein CASSLAKWSGRWDEQFF.

The genes are TRBV6-5 and TRBJ1-1; D ambiguous. This CDR3 contains 14 residues. CDR1 is MNHEY, CDR2 SVGAGI, per germline. V was pared by 0 bases and J by 2 bases, with 7 bases between. CDR3 in amino acids: CASSYSSANTEAFF. The DNA for the CDR3 is TGTGCCAGCAGTTACTCTTCCGCAAACACTGAAGCTTTCTTT.

To note about this clone: One junction end disagrees with the germline gene, perhaps due to a read error. This rearrangement joins TRBV28 to TRBJ1-1, with D hard to call. Germline CDR1 MDHEN, CDR2 SYDVKM. The CDR3 has 11 amino acids. The DNA for the CDR3 is TGTGCCAGCAGTTCCTGGGCTGAGGCTTTCTTT. This gives the protein CASSSWAEAFF.

The chain couples TRBV19 to TRBJ2-1; a weak D match, TRBD2 (6 bases). Trimming pared 8 bases from V and 1 base from J, leaving 15 bases between. There are 15 residues in the CDR3. Germline V gives CDR1 LNHDA, CDR2 SQIVND (reference sequence). CDR3 DNA sequence: TGTGCCAGTCTGGGGGGTGGGTGGTCCTACAATGAGCAGTTCTTC. This translates into CASLGGGWSYNEQFF.

This clone appeared once. The rearrangement joins TRBV30 to TRBJ2-3, with TRBD2 as a possible D gene (6 bases). The germline CDR1 and CDR2 sequences are GTSNPN and SVGIG (reference sequence). This CDR3 has 15 residues. V was clipped by 0 bases and J by 1 base, with 11 bases between them. Written as DNA, the CDR3 is TGTGCCTGGAGTGTATTGGGGGGAGGCACAGATACGCAGTATTTT. Translating gives CAWSVLGGGTDTQYF.

This sequence joins TRBV19 and TRBJ2-7, with TRBD2 identical over 8 bases. The junction had 8 bases not matched to a gene; V was cut back by 4 bases and J by 6 bases. This CDR3 contains 14 residues. Germline values: CDR1 LNHDA, CDR2 SQIVND (reference sequence). The chain's CDR3 is CASSRRGEPSEQYF. CDR3 bases: TGTGCCAGTAGTAGGCGGGGGGAACCCTCCGAGCAGTACTTC.

V usage is TRBV7-9 and J usage is TRBJ1-1; no clear D. This CDR3 region has 13 residues. Trimming pared 1 base from V and 7 bases from J, leaving 10 bases between. CDR1 and CDR2 from the germline V gene are SEHNR and FQNEAQ (reference sequence). This CDR3 is CASSLEEVDEAFF. For the CDR3, the DNA is TGTGCCAGCAGCTTAGAGGAAGTAGATGAAGCTTTCTTT.

The chain employs TRBV5-1 and TRBJ2-6, with D unclear. The V and J ends lost 1 base and 4 bases respectively, with 12 bases between them. This CDR3 has 16 amino acids. The germline V gene has CDR1 SGHRS and CDR2 YFSETQ. Here the CDR3 reads CASSLSGRVGANVLTF. The CDR3 DNA is TGCGCCAGCAGCTTGAGTGGAAGGGTCGGGGCCAACGTCCTGACTTTC.

The chain links TRBV28 to TRBJ1-1; 8 bases map to TRBD1. This CDR3 contains 18 residues. CDR1 is MDHEN and CDR2 is SYDVKM in the germline V gene. V lost 10 bases, J lost 4 bases, and 23 bases stayed unmatched. Here the CDR3 reads CATTPLRQGLVISTEAFF. The CDR3 DNA reads TGTGCCACCACGCCGTTGCGACAGGGGCTAGTTATTAGCACTGAAGCTTTCTTT.